These T cell receptor beta chains were read from a single sample in a study of cytomegalovirus exposure and HLA in healthy donors. The table came from immunoSEQ multiplex PCR; TCRdb's copy has only in-frame clones and leaves some out. The sample holds about 170,000 clones, roughly 78% seen once. The sample taken for sequencing was PBMCs. These TCRs come from a woman aged 45-60 years in good health and CMV-seropositive. Each CDR3 is given with its conserved first and last residue. The order of the fields is J gene, CDR3 length, V gene, clone size, D gene, CDR3 protein, CDR3 DNA. A D gene is named only where the DNA matches it firmly. Clone sizes are given selectively: once, few, many, or a class where the clone is expanded.

TRBJ2-7,14,TRBV18,-,-,CASSPPPGGNEQYF,TGTGCCAGCTCACCACCTCCAGGGGGGAACGAGCAGTACTTC
TRBJ2-7,14,TRBV18,-,-,CASSLGRSSYEQYF,TGTGCCAGCTCACTGGGGCGAAGCTCCTACGAGCAGTACTTC
TRBJ1-2,14,TRBV28,-,-,CASSLGGIGYGYTF,TGTGCCAGCAGTTTAGGGGGGATCGGCTATGGCTACACCTTC
TRBJ2-7,12,TRBV16,-,-,CASSLESREQYF,TGTGCCAGCAGCTTGGAGAGTCGCGAGCAGTACTTC
TRBJ1-1,14,TRBV15,-,-,CATSRAADNTEAFF,TGTGCCACCAGCAGAGCCGCAGATAACACTGAAGCTTTCTTT
TRBJ2-1,15,TRBV7-9,-,TRBD2,CASSSPGGRYNEQFF,TGTGCCAGCAGCTCCCCGGGAGGACGCTACAATGAGCAGTTCTTC
TRBJ2-5,14,TRBV27,once,-,CASSLGPWIETQYF,TGTGCCAGCAGTTTAGGGCCGTGGATAGAGACCCAGTACTTC
TRBJ2-7,13,TRBV19,-,-,CASMRVNSYEQYF,TGTGCCAGTATGCGGGTGAACTCCTACGAGCAGTACTTC
TRBJ2-2,15,TRBV30,-,TRBD1,CASKFGQGNTGELFF,TGTGCCTCTAAATTTGGACAGGGGAACACCGGGGAGCTGTTTTTT
TRBJ2-7,14,TRBV14,-,TRBD1,CASSPRDRAYEQYF,TGTGCCAGCAGCCCCCGGGACAGGGCCTACGAGCAGTACTTC
TRBJ2-7,14,TRBV7-8,-,-,CASSLVLGPYEQYF,TGTGCCAGCAGCTTAGTACTAGGACCCTACGAGCAGTACTTC
TRBJ2-3,13,TRBV30,-,TRBD1,CAWNPGTADTQYF,TGTGCCTGGAATCCGGGGACAGCAGATACGCAGTATTTT
TRBJ1-1,14,TRBV5-1,-,-,CASSLIGGDTEAFF,TGCGCCAGCAGCTTGATCGGGGGGGACACTGAAGCTTTCTTT
TRBJ2-7,15,TRBV7-2,-,TRBD1,CASSLGQGGRYEQYF,TGTGCCAGCAGCTTAGGACAGGGGGGGCGGTACGAGCAGTACTTC
TRBJ2-2,16,TRBV4-3,once,-,CASKSDGSAISGELFF,TGCGCCAGCAAGTCCGACGGGTCAGCCATTTCCGGGGAGCTGTTTTTT
TRBJ1-4,16,TRBV19,-,-,CASSPPNRSGSEKLFF,TGTGCCAGTAGTCCGCCCAACAGAAGTGGAAGCGAAAAACTGTTTTTT
TRBJ2-7,15,TRBV28,-,TRBD2,CASSLPPSGRYEQYF,TGTGCCAGCAGCTTGCCGCCTAGCGGGAGATACGAGCAGTACTTC
TRBJ1-5,16,TRBV9,-,-,CASSVGGTAVNQPQHF,TGTGCCAGCAGCGTAGGCGGGACGGCGGTCAATCAGCCCCAGCATTTT
TRBJ2-7,15,TRBV7-9,-,-,CASSFGQPDSYEQYF,TGTGCCAGCAGCTTCGGACAGCCCGACTCCTACGAGCAGTACTTC
TRBJ1-4,14,TRBV7-9,-,TRBD1,CASSLRGLNEKLFF,TGTGCCAGCAGTCTCAGGGGGCTTAATGAAAAACTGTTTTTT
TRBJ2-1,14,TRBV6-4,few,TRBD2,CASSPGGIINEQFF,TGTGCCAGTAGCCCGGGAGGCATCATCAATGAGCAGTTCTTC
TRBJ2-1,15,TRBV7-2,-,TRBD1,CASSLVDRDYNEQFF,TGTGCCAGCAGCTTAGTAGACAGGGACTACAATGAGCAGTTCTTC
TRBJ2-3,18,TRBV7-9,-,TRBD2,CASSTLIAAGGLADTQYF,TGTGCCAGCAGTACACTTATAGCAGCGGGAGGGCTAGCAGATACGCAGTATTTT
TRBJ1-2,14,TRBV7-2,-,-,CATSISTGYYGYTF,TGTGCCACCAGCATCTCAACAGGGTACTATGGCTACACCTTC
TRBJ2-1,13,TRBV9,-,-,CASSAGGGNEQFF,TGTGCCAGCAGCGCCGGCGGCGGTAATGAGCAGTTCTTC
TRBJ2-5,17,TRBV7-2,few,TRBD2,CASSKPLAGDSQETQYF,TGTGCCAGCAGTAAACCTCTAGCGGGGGACAGCCAAGAGACCCAGTACTTC
TRBJ1-2,15,TRBV6-6,-,-,CASSPPSYFNYGYTF,TGTGCCAGCAGCCCCCCGTCTTACTTTAACTATGGCTACACCTTC
TRBJ1-2,15,TRBV5-4,once,TRBD1,CASSYDRGQMNGYTF,TGTGCCAGCAGCTACGACAGGGGGCAAATGAATGGCTACACCTTC
TRBJ1-2,18,TRBV4-1,-,TRBD1,CASSPNRDRGTIGGGYTF,TGCGCCAGCAGTCCGAACCGGGACAGGGGCACTATTGGCGGAGGCTACACCTTC
TRBJ2-1,12,TRBV2,-,-,CASRGSVNEQFF,TGTGCCAGCAGGGGTAGCGTCAATGAGCAGTTCTTC
TRBJ2-4,16,TRBV27,-,-,CASRSLGARAKNIQYF,TGTGCCAGCAGATCTCTAGGGGCACGAGCCAAAAACATTCAGTACTTC
TRBJ2-3,14,TRBV28,-,-,CASSLAGNSDTQYF,TGTGCCAGCAGTTTAGCGGGGAACTCAGATACGCAGTATTTT
TRBJ2-1,13,TRBV5-4,-,-,CASSWGGGDEQFF,TGTGCCAGCAGCTGGGGGGGCGGAGATGAGCAGTTCTTC
TRBJ1-3,14,TRBV7-2,-,-,CASSLVAAGNTIYF,TGTGCCAGCAGCTTAGTGGCAGCTGGAAACACCATATATTTT
TRBJ2-2,15,TRBV7-6,-,-,CASSSQGYVTGELFF,TGTGCCAGCAGCTCGCAGGGATATGTCACCGGGGAGCTGTTTTTT
TRBJ2-6,17,TRBV7-6,-,-,CASSLRGLSSGANVLTF,TGTGCCAGCAGCTTAAGGGGCCTGAGCTCTGGGGCCAACGTCCTGACTTTC
TRBJ2-3,13,TRBV6-5,-,-,CASSRQGQATQYF,TGTGCCAGCAGTCGGCAGGGGCAAGCGACGCAGTATTTT
TRBJ1-4,14,TRBV6-1,few,-,CASTDTGKDSKLFF,TGTGCCAGCACGGACACAGGGAAGGATTCAAAACTGTTTTTT
TRBJ2-1,14,TRBV5-1,-,-,CASSFLASPNEQFF,TGCGCCAGCAGCTTTCTAGCCTCACCCAATGAGCAGTTCTTC
TRBJ2-5,15,TRBV6-5,-,TRBD1,CASSTTGGNKETQYF,TGTGCCAGCAGTACGACAGGGGGAAATAAAGAGACCCAGTACTTC
TRBJ1-1,13,TRBV10-3,-,-,CAISESVDTEAFF,TGTGCCATCAGTGAGTCTGTAGACACTGAAGCTTTCTTT
TRBJ2-5,17,TRBV9,-,TRBD2,CASSSFDQRGGPKTQYF,TGTGCCAGCAGCTCTTTTGACCAGCGGGGGGGCCCGAAGACCCAGTACTTC
TRBJ1-2,15,TRBV5-4,-,TRBD1,CASSPGQGQGYGYTF,TGTGCCAGCAGCCCGGGACAGGGGCAGGGCTATGGCTACACCTTC
TRBJ2-5,14,TRBV27,-,-,CASSLLPGLETQYF,TGTGCCAGCAGTTTATTGCCAGGGTTAGAGACCCAGTACTTC
TRBJ1-2,14,TRBV7-9,-,-,CSSSLVRASDGYTF,TGTTCCAGCAGCTTAGTCAGGGCGAGCGATGGCTACACCTTC
TRBJ2-5,13,TRBV7-9,-,-,CASTVRLQETQYF,TGTGCCTCCACGGTGAGGCTCCAAGAGACCCAGTACTTC
TRBJ2-1,16,TRBV6-5,-,TRBD1,CASSSHGTGSVNEQFF,TGTGCCAGCAGTTCTCACGGGACAGGTTCGGTCAATGAGCAGTTCTTC
TRBJ2-1,16,TRBV19,-,TRBD2,CASSLELAGVGNEQFF,TGTGCCAGTAGCCTTGAACTAGCGGGAGTGGGCAATGAGCAGTTCTTC
TRBJ2-7,15,TRBV18,-,-,CASSPPGGGSYEQYF,TGTGCCAGCTCACCACCAGGGGGGGGCTCCTACGAGCAGTACTTC
TRBJ1-6,16,TRBV27,-,TRBD1,CASSTLRTGRGSPLHF,TGTGCCAGCAGTACCCTTAGGACAGGGAGAGGTTCACCCCTCCACTTT
TRBJ1-2,15,TRBV29-1,-,-,CSVRSGSGVTYGYTF,TGCAGCGTTCGGTCAGGATCAGGGGTTACCTATGGCTACACCTTC
TRBJ2-3,16,TRBV25-1,-,-,CASSGGLEARTDTQYF,TGTGCCAGCAGTGGGGGATTGGAGGCCCGCACAGATACGCAGTATTTT
TRBJ2-1,15,TRBV9,-,TRBD2,CASSVLAGEHNEQFF,TGTGCCAGCAGTGTACTAGCGGGGGAGCACAATGAGCAGTTCTTC